This passage covers 20 T cell receptor beta chains from one sample sequenced in a study of blood T cell repertoires in COVID-19. Generated by immunoSEQ multiplex PCR, the TCRdb table keeps only in-frame clones and is missing some. The data show around 100,000 clones, 84% seen once. The sample taken for sequencing was peripheral blood. These receptors originate from a human donor in a cohort sampled during active COVID-19.

The chain couples TRBV9 to TRBJ2-5, with TRBD2 as a possible D gene (7 bases). The CDR3 extends over 13 amino acids. The V and J ends lost 2 bases and 4 bases respectively, with 9 bases between them. The germline gives CDR1 SGDLS, CDR2 YYNGEE. The CDR3 coding sequence is TGTGCCAGCAGCGTGGGGGGGCGAGAGACCCAGTACTTC. The encoded protein is CASSVGGRETQYF.

V usage is TRBV28 and J usage is TRBJ1-2; D gene ambiguous. The CDR3 is 11 residues long. Germline CDR1 and CDR2: MDHEN and SYDVKM. V was clipped by 8 bases and J by 3 bases, with 7 bases between them. CDR3 in DNA: TGTGCCAGCTACCGGGACTATGGCTACACCTTC. This encodes CASYRDYGYTF.

CDR3 loop: CASNQGGGLPDTQYF. CDR3 in DNA: TGTGCCAGCAACCAGGGCGGGGGGCTTCCGGATACGCAGTATTTT. The chain employs TRBV7-3 and TRBJ2-3, with TRBD2 identical over 8 bases. J was trimmed by 6 bases and V by 7 bases; bases with no gene match: 12. CDR1 SGHTA and CDR2 FQGTGA come from the germline V gene. CDR3 size: 15 residues.

V gene TRBV11-2 combines with J gene TRBJ2-1; 11 bases fit TRBD1. V shed 5 bases and J 8 bases; nucleotides not matched to a gene: 8. The CDR3 covers 15 residues. CDR1 is SGHAT and CDR2 is FQNNGV in the germline V gene. The CDR3 region is CASSPGQGVFYEQFF. In DNA form, the CDR3 reads TGTGCCAGCAGCCCGGGACAGGGGGTGTTTTATGAGCAGTTCTTC.

This clone came up once. The J gene is TRBJ1-1, the V gene TRBV7-9; TRBD1 is a possible D gene (5 bases). Germline V gives CDR1 SEHNR, CDR2 FQNEAQ (reference sequence). The CDR3 is 15 amino acids. V gave up 5 bases and J gave up 6 bases, with 19 bases separating them. The CDR3 spells CASSVAGTLGPEAFF. CDR3 nucleotides: TGTGCCAGCAGCGTTGCCGGGACTTTGGGCCCTGAAGCTTTCTTT. The variable domain in full, completed from reference TRBV7-9 and TRBJ1-1, reads DTGVSQNPRHKITKRGQNVTFRCDPISEHNRLYWYRQTLGQGPEFLTYFQNEAQLEKSRLLSDRFSAERPKGSFSTLEIQRTEQGDSAMYLCASSVAGTLGPEAFFGQGTRLTVV.

The CDR3 sequence: CASSVQPTDRAVNEKLFF. CDR3 in DNA: TGTGCCAGCAGCGTTCAACCCACGGACAGGGCGGTTAATGAAAAACTGTTTTTT. The rearrangement joins TRBV9 to TRBJ1-4; TRBD1 aligns across 8 bases. The J segment lost 4 bases and the V segment lost 2 bases, leaving 13 bases of the junction unmatched. This CDR3 has 18 amino acids. From germline, CDR1 is SGDLS and CDR2 YYNGEE. The full variable domain, in which reference TRBV9 and TRBJ1-4 provide the parts outside the CDR3, is DSGVTQTPKHLITATGQRVTLRCSPRSGDLSVYWYQQSLDQGLQFLIQYYNGEERAKGNILERFSAQQFPDLHSELNLSSLELGDSALYFCASSVQPTDRAVNEKLFFGSGTQLSVL.

The V call is TRBV27, the J call TRBJ2-2; D possibly corresponds to TRBD1 (5 bases). The CDR3 consists of 13 residues. Trimming took off 2 bases at V and 6 bases at J, with 7 bases between the two ends. CDR1 and CDR2 from the germline V gene are MNHEY and SMNVEV (reference sequence). CDR3 in DNA: TGTGCCAGCAGTTTACTAGGGGCCGGGGAGCTGTTTTTT. This sequence encodes CASSLLGAGELFF.

This chain links TRBV5-6 with TRBJ2-4, with D perhaps TRBD2 (5 bases). V shed 4 bases and J shed 0 bases, with 11 bases lying between them. The CDR3 extends over 15 amino acids. Germline CDR1 is SGHDT and CDR2 is YYEEEE. CDR3 nucleotides: TGTGCCAGCAGCCCGACCGGGATAGCCAAAAACATTCAGTACTTC. This sequence encodes CASSPTGIAKNIQYF.

The genes are TRBV20-1 and TRBJ2-3; D perhaps matches TRBD2 (5 bases). Germline lookup yields CDR1 DFQATT and CDR2 SNEGSKA (reference sequence). This CDR3 is 10 amino acids long. With 6 bases removed from V and 4 bases from J, the gap between germline ends came to 5 bases. As DNA, the CDR3 is TGCAGTGCACTAGCAGATACGCAGTATTTT. Translation: CSALADTQYF.

This chain connects TRBV7-9 to TRBJ1-5, with TRBD1 as a possible D gene (5 bases). This CDR3 comprises 12 residues. V gave up 5 bases and J gave up 11 bases, with 13 bases separating them. Looked up from germline, CDR1 is SEHNR and CDR2 is FQNEAQ (reference sequence). In DNA, the CDR3 is TGTGCCAGCAGCCGGGGGGAGAAGTCCCAGCATTTT. Its protein product is CASSRGEKSQHF.

The chain combines TRBV30 with TRBJ2-7, with 8 nucleotides matching TRBD2. The germline V gene has CDR1 GTSNPN and CDR2 SVGIG (reference sequence). V shed 0 bases and J 6 bases; nucleotides not matched to a gene: 13. This CDR3 contains 16 residues. Here the CDR3 DNA reads TGTGCCTGGAGTGTACTTGCGGGACTAGTAGTAGGCGAGCAGTACTTC. It is translated as CAWSVLAGLVVGEQYF.

The rearrangement links TRBV5-5 to TRBJ2-2; D gene uncertain. Between the trimmed V and J ends, which lost 5 bases and 6 bases, there was a span of 14 bases. This CDR3 has 14 residues. Germline V gives CDR1 SGHKS, CDR2 YYEKEE (reference sequence). CDR3 region: CASRRTESAGELFF. In DNA form, the CDR3 reads TGTGCCAGCAGACGTACAGAGAGTGCCGGGGAGCTGTTTTTT.

The chain uses TRBV5-1 and TRBJ2-1, with 10 bases lining up with TRBD1. Germline V gives CDR1 SGHRS, CDR2 YFSETQ. J lost 3 bases, V lost 4 bases, and 1 base had no gene match. This CDR3 has 14 amino acids. The CDR3 spells CASSRDRGYNEQFF. Here the CDR3 DNA reads TGCGCCAGCAGCCGGGACAGGGGCTACAATGAGCAGTTCTTC.

The V and J genes are TRBV3-1 (or the pseudogene TRBV3-2) and TRBJ1-6, with D possibly being TRBD1 (6 bases). The CDR3 covers 14 residues. Germline values: CDR1 LGHDT, CDR2 YNNKEL (reference sequence). Trimming left V 2 bases short and J 7 bases short, with 9 bases between. CDR3 protein: CASSQIGQNSPLHF. CDR3 DNA sequence: TGTGCCAGCAGCCAAATTGGACAGAATTCACCCCTCCACTTT.

This chain connects TRBV7-2 to TRBJ2-3; D remains unclear. The germline gives CDR1 SGHTA, CDR2 FQGNSA. V dropped 5 bases and J dropped 3 bases, with 6 bases sitting between them. This CDR3 is 12 amino acids long. The CDR3 DNA reads TGTGCCAGCAGCCCGCGAACAGATACGCAGTATTTT. Its translation is CASSPRTDTQYF. Drawing the rest from reference TRBV7-2 and TRBJ2-3, the complete variable domain is GAGVSQSPSNKVTEKGKDVELRCDPISGHTALYWYRQSLGQGLEFLIYFQGNSAPDKSGLPSDRFSAERTGGSVSTLTIQRTQQEDSAVYLCASSPRTDTQYFGPGTRLTVL.

This chain uses TRBV4-3 with TRBJ2-1, with 12 bases identical to TRBD2. The V segment lost 4 bases and the J segment 0 bases; nucleotides outside the gene matches: 7. This CDR3 region has 18 residues. Germline lookup yields CDR1 LGHNA and CDR2 YSLEER. The CDR3 sequence is CASSRELAGGSSYNEQFF. The CDR3 bases are TGCGCCAGCAGCCGAGAACTAGCGGGGGGCTCCTCCTACAATGAGCAGTTCTTC.

This rearrangement joins TRBV7-8 to TRBJ1-3; 7 bases are a match to TRBD1. The CDR3 spans 18 residues. The V and J ends lost 4 bases and 0 bases, in that order; junction bases with no gene match: 12. Looked up from germline, CDR1 is SGHVS and CDR2 is FQNEAQ. The chain's CDR3 is CASSWPRRQGYSGNTIYF. In DNA, the CDR3 is TGTGCCAGCAGCTGGCCCCGGAGACAGGGTTACTCTGGAAACACCATATATTTT.

The chain carries TRBV3-1 (or the pseudogene TRBV3-2) and TRBJ2-3; the D gene is possibly TRBD2 (6 bases). V lost 1 base to trimming and J lost 6 bases, with 14 bases between them. This CDR3 spans 15 amino acids. CDR1 is LGHDT, CDR2 YNNKEL, per germline (reference sequence). The CDR3 sequence is CASSQGLAPWDTQYF. In DNA, the CDR3 is TGTGCCAGCAGCCAAGGGCTAGCGCCTTGGGATACGCAGTATTTT.

The chain combines TRBV5-6 with TRBJ1-1; 10 positions match TRBD1. CDR3 size: 14 residues. Germline V gene sequence: CDR1 SGHDT, CDR2 YYEEEE. V lost 3 bases to trimming and J lost 6 bases; unmatched junction nucleotides: 5. CDR3 in amino acids: CASSWGQGLSEAFF. DNA of the CDR3: TGTGCCAGCAGCTGGGGACAGGGGCTATCTGAAGCTTTCTTT.

The chain has TRBV29-1 and TRBJ2-2, with no clear D. Germline-derived CDR1 and CDR2 are SQVTM and ANQGSEA. This CDR3 comprises 13 residues. The CDR3 bases are TGCAGTTGCCAGCAGGCCTACGCCGGGGAGCTGTTTTTT. Translation: CSCQQAYAGELFF.